Each of the 7 T cell receptor beta chains below was sequenced from the same sample in a study of beta chain features in type 1 diabetes. The whole isolated RNA underwent reverse transcription, so sequencing captured expressed TCRB transcripts. Repertoires were generated with immunoSEQ multiplex PCR, while TCRdb's copy carries only in-frame clones and drops some. The table lists approximately 120,000 clones, about 40% of them singletons. Material: stem cell memory CD4+ T cells from blood. The receptors stem from a woman younger than 35 in good health.

The chain employs TRBV6-5 and TRBJ1-2, with 11 bases identical to TRBD1. The CDR3 runs 15 residues. Germline lookup yields CDR1 MNHEY and CDR2 SVGAGI. With V trimmed by 6 bases and J by 4 bases, 7 bases remained unmatched. The CDR3 coding sequence is TGTGCCAGCAGGACCCGGGACAGGGGGAGCTATGGCTACACCTTC. It yields the protein CASRTRDRGSYGYTF.

The gene calls are TRBV18 and TRBJ2-5; D might be TRBD1 (6 bases). Trimming pared 8 bases from V and 2 bases from J, leaving 12 bases between. CDR1 KGHSH and CDR2 LQKENI come from the germline V gene. There are 13 residues in the CDR3. The CDR3 here is CASVFTGQETQYF. CDR3 bases: TGTGCCAGCGTATTTACAGGGCAAGAGACCCAGTACTTC. Supplemented by reference TRBV18 and TRBJ2-5, the full variable domain reads NAGVMQNPRHLVRRRGQEARLRCSPMKGHSHVYWYRQLPEEGLKFMVYLQKENIIDESGMPKERFSAEFPKEGPSILRIQQVVRGDSAAYFCASVFTGQETQYFGPGTRLLVL.

This clone was picked up a small number of times. J is TRBJ1-2 and V is TRBV6-5; weak D call: TRBD1 (6 bases). Germline V gives CDR1 MNHEY, CDR2 SVGAGI. The CDR3 length is 14 residues. Trimming cost V 0 bases and J 8 bases, with 13 bases left between them. The CDR3 region is CASSYSSGQRGYTF. CDR3 in DNA: TGTGCCAGCAGTTACTCTTCAGGACAGCGGGGCTACACCTTC.

The table lists this clone with a few counts. This rearrangement joins TRBV19 to TRBJ1-5, with D unresolved. CDR3 length: 11 residues. V lost 5 bases and J lost 11, with 10 bases in between. Germline assignment: CDR1 LNHDA and CDR2 SQIVND (reference sequence). This CDR3 is CASSSGRTQHF. The CDR3 nucleotides read TGTGCCAGTAGTTCAGGAAGGACCCAGCATTTT.

The chain uses TRBV18 and TRBJ2-2, with a possible D match to TRBD1 (5 bases). Looked up from germline, CDR1 is KGHSH and CDR2 is LQKENI. The germline V and J ends were trimmed by 0 bases and 5 bases, with 22 bases remaining between them. The length of the CDR3 is 19 residues. The CDR3 protein is CASSPPKILISGSTGELFF. For the CDR3, the DNA is TGTGCCAGCTCACCACCGAAAATACTGATCTCAGGGTCGACCGGGGAGCTGTTTTTT.

This clone was seen more than once but under ten times. The chain is built from TRBV7-2 and TRBJ1-1, with 7 nucleotides matching TRBD1. With 5 bases clipped from V and 5 bases from J, the junction kept 11 bases outside the gene matches. CDR3 length: 15 residues. Per the germline V gene, CDR1 is SGHTA and CDR2 is FQGNSA. The CDR3 spells CASSPQWAGGTEAFF. DNA of the CDR3: TGTGCCAGCAGCCCTCAATGGGCAGGGGGAACTGAAGCTTTCTTT.

The chain recombines TRBV25-1 with TRBJ2-5; D gene unclear. In germline, CDR1 is MGHDK, CDR2 SYGVNS. The V and J ends lost 7 bases and 0 bases respectively, with 3 bases between them. The CDR3 sequence is 11 residues long. The CDR3 region is CASTDQETQYF. As DNA, the CDR3 is TGTGCCAGCACCGACCAAGAGACCCAGTACTTC. The full variable domain, its missing parts supplied by reference TRBV25-1 and TRBJ2-5, is EADIYQTPRYLVIGTGKKITLECSQTMGHDKMYWYQQDPGMELHLIHYSYGVNSTEKGDLSSESTVSRIRTEHFPLTLESARPSHTSQYLCASTDQETQYFGPGTRLLVL.